This passage covers 30 T cell receptor beta chains from one sample sequenced in a study of T-cell reconstitution after alpha-beta-depleted transplantation in children. A library of TCRbeta sequences, prepared with unique molecular identifiers, was generated. MiXCR, run by TCRdb on the PCR reads, gives a single entry per CDR3 protein. The sample holds about 490,000 distinct CDR3 sequences; roughly a tenth are singletons and the top ten take 2% to 2.5%. Here the sequenced sample was PBMCs, taken before TCRalphabeta/CD19-depleted stem cell transplant. Every receptor here comes from a child aged 2-15 years with inherited bone marrow failure, due to receive a stem cell transplant.

This clonotype was seen repeatedly, ten times or more. This sequence joins TRBV10-3 and TRBJ2-4, with D possibly TRBD1 on 6 matching bases. Germline V CDR1 and CDR2: ENHRY, SYGVKD. Trimming took off 2 bases at V and 8 bases at J, with 16 bases between the two ends. CDR3 size: 15 residues. CDR3 sequence (DNA): TGTGCCATCAGTGAGATAGTTGGGGGCATGGACATTCAGTACTTC. Amino acid sequence: CAISEIVGGMDIQYF.

CDR3 DNA sequence: TGTGCCAGTACACAGGGTTGGACAGATACGCAGTATTTT. Its protein is CASTQGWTDTQYF. The V gene is TRBV19, the J gene TRBJ2-3; D possibly corresponds to TRBD1 (6 bases). The CDR3 is made up of 13 amino acids. V lost 7 bases and J lost 3, with 11 bases in between. Germline loops: CDR1 LNHDA, CDR2 SQIVND (reference sequence).

The sample holds many counts of this clonotype. The rearrangement uses TRBV4-3 and TRBJ2-7; possible D gene TRBD1, 6 bases. Germline CDR1 reads LGHNA; CDR2 reads YSLEER. The CDR3 extends over 15 amino acids. V gave up 3 bases and J gave up 5 bases, with 17 bases separating them. In nucleotides, the CDR3 is TGCGCCAGCAGCCACGGATTATCAGGGGCGGACGAGCAGTACTTC. This codes for CASSHGLSGADEQYF.

This clonotype was recorded at least ten times. The chain joins TRBV13 to TRBJ2-1, with D tentatively TRBD1 (6 bases). The germline V gene has CDR1 PRHDT and CDR2 FYEKMQ (reference sequence). This CDR3 is 13 amino acids long. Trimming stripped 3 bases from V and 6 bases from J, with 9 bases between. The DNA of the CDR3 is TGTGCCAGCAGCTTGGGGGCCCTCAATGAGCAGTTCTTC. Protein: CASSLGALNEQFF.

This clonotype has at least ten counts. This CDR3 is CASSQDSGLGTETQYF. The CDR3 nucleotides read TGCGCCAGCAGCCAAGACTCCGGACTGGGTACGGAGACCCAGTACTTC. V is TRBV4-3 and J is TRBJ2-5, with D possibly being TRBD2 (5 bases). CDR1 is LGHNA and CDR2 is YSLEER in the germline V gene. The CDR3 length is 16 residues. Trimming cost V 0 bases and J 5 bases, with 16 bases left between them.

This clonotype came up many times. The V call is TRBV6-2 or TRBV6-3, the J call TRBJ2-3; D is unclear. The germline V gene encodes CDR1 MNHEY and CDR2 SVGEGT. V shed 4 bases and J shed 4 bases, with 6 bases lying between them. The CDR3 runs to 12 residues. The CDR3 sequence: CASSSKSDTQYF. The CDR3 coding sequence is TGTGCCAGCAGTTCGAAATCAGATACGCAGTATTTT.

This clonotype has at least ten counts. This sequence joins TRBV29-1 and TRBJ2-1, with 8 bases that match TRBD2. Germline-derived CDR1 and CDR2 are SQVTM and ANQGSEA. With V trimmed by 6 bases and J by 0 bases, 7 bases remained unmatched. CDR3 length equals 15 residues. The CDR3 DNA reads as TGCAGCGTGATTACCGGGACTAGCTCCTACAATGAGCAGTTCTTC. Its protein is CSVITGTSSYNEQFF.

This clonotype was detected many times. V usage is TRBV28 and J usage is TRBJ2-3, with D possibly TRBD2 on 6 matching bases. Per germline, CDR1 MDHEN and CDR2 SYDVKM. The V end lost 5 bases, the J end lost 4 bases, and 13 bases lay between the germline ends. There are 14 residues in the CDR3. DNA of the CDR3: TGTGCCAGCAGTGTCGGGAGTATGTCAGATACGCAGTATTTT. Residues: CASSVGSMSDTQYF.

This clonotype was recorded many times. The chain combines TRBV7-2 with TRBJ2-7; 8 bases are shared with TRBD1. The CDR3 runs to 14 residues. Germline loops: CDR1 SGHTA, CDR2 FQGNSA. J gave up 6 bases and V 11 bases, and 15 bases lay outside the gene matches. The DNA for the CDR3 is TGTGCCTCAGGGGGCAGCTTCTGGTCCGGCGAGCAGTACTTC. Its protein product is CASGGSFWSGEQYF. Full variable domain (outside the CDR3, taken from reference TRBV7-2 and TRBJ2-7): GAGVSQSPSNKVTEKGKDVELRCDPISGHTALYWYRQSLGQGLEFLIYFQGNSAPDKSGLPSDRFSAERTGGSVSTLTIQRTQQEDSAVYLCASGGSFWSGEQYFGPGTRLTVT.

This clonotype was recorded many times. The chain combines TRBV3-1 with TRBJ2-5; D is possibly TRBD2 (7 bases). CDR1 and CDR2 (germline): LGHDT, YNNKEL (reference sequence). Trimming stripped 3 bases from V and 5 bases from J, with 16 bases between. This CDR3 region has 15 residues. As DNA, the CDR3 is TGTGCCAGCAGCCACCTAGGGGGACTACGGGAGACCCAGTACTTC. It specifies CASSHLGGLRETQYF.

The table lists this clonotype with a few counts. V is TRBV20-1 and J is TRBJ2-1; TRBD2 aligns across 10 bases. Unmatched junction bases numbered 7, after V lost 1 base and J lost 4 bases. The CDR3 covers 16 residues. Germline values: CDR1 DFQATT, CDR2 SNEGSKA (reference sequence). Here the CDR3 DNA reads TGCAGTGCTAGAGGCCAAGGACTAGCGGATTACAATGAGCAGTTCTTC. Translating it yields CSARGQGLADYNEQFF.

The V call is TRBV28, the J call TRBJ2-5; TRBD1 agrees at 8 bases. From germline, CDR1 is MDHEN and CDR2 SYDVKM. The CDR3 spans 16 residues. V lost 3 bases and J lost 2; bases outside the gene matches: 8. CDR3 DNA: TGTGCCAGCAGTTTTCAGCGCAGGGGGCCACAAGAGACCCAGTACTTC. Encoded protein: CASSFQRRGPQETQYF.

This clonotype occurred many times. V and J are TRBV18 and TRBJ2-1; D is perhaps TRBD1 (6 bases). This CDR3 has 15 residues. The germline V gene has CDR1 KGHSH and CDR2 LQKENI. Deletions cut 1 base from V and 0 bases from J, with 7 bases between. Written as DNA, the CDR3 is TGTGCCAGCTCACCACGACAGGCCTCCTACAATGAGCAGTTCTTC. Protein sequence: CASSPRQASYNEQFF.

This clonotype was picked up many times. The rearrangement links TRBV6-5 to TRBJ2-2, with a weak D call TRBD2 (6 bases). V gave up 4 bases and J gave up 3 bases, with 12 bases separating them. CDR3 size: 15 residues. CDR1 and CDR2 from the germline V gene are MNHEY and SVGAGI. The chain's CDR3 is CASSFRREDTGELFF. The CDR3, as DNA: TGTGCCAGCAGTTTTAGGCGGGAAGACACCGGGGAGCTGTTTTTT.

At least ten counts were recorded for this clonotype. This chain uses TRBV27 with TRBJ1-5, with TRBD1 matching 9 bases. V was clipped by 5 bases and J by 9 bases; unmatched bases: 14. This CDR3 spans 16 amino acids. Germline V gene lookup returns CDR1 MNHEY and CDR2 SMNVEV (reference sequence). The CDR3 spells CASSPGTGIILWPQHF. The CDR3 coding sequence is TGTGCCAGCAGTCCCGGGACAGGGATAATTCTGTGGCCCCAGCATTTT.

V and J are TRBV5-1 and TRBJ1-1; 8 bases map to TRBD1. The germline V gene has CDR1 SGHRS and CDR2 YFSETQ. This CDR3 has 15 residues. The V and J ends lost 3 bases and 4 bases, in that order; junction bases with no gene match: 8. The CDR3 nucleotides are TGCGCCAGCAGCTGGGACAGGACTTTAAGCACTGAAGCTTTCTTT. Protein sequence: CASSWDRTLSTEAFF.

J is TRBJ2-7 and V is TRBV28, with a tentative D call TRBD2 (6 bases). Per the germline V gene, CDR1 is MDHEN and CDR2 is SYDVKM. The CDR3 has 10 amino acids. Trimming stripped 7 bases from V and 6 bases from J, with 7 bases between. The CDR3 region has the DNA TGTGCCAGCACCGGGGGCGAGCAGTACTTC. Protein sequence: CASTGGEQYF.

This clonotype showed up just a few times. This chain connects TRBV27 to TRBJ2-5, with TRBD1 matching 7 bases. Germline trimming cut 5 bases from V and 2 bases from J; bases unmatched to any gene: 5. Germline lookup yields CDR1 MNHEY and CDR2 SMNVEV (reference sequence). The CDR3 has 14 amino acids. CDR3 loop: CASSKLGQQETQYF. DNA of the CDR3: TGTGCCAGCAGTAAGCTGGGACAGCAAGAGACCCAGTACTTC.

This clonotype was seen repeatedly, ten times or more. The CDR3 DNA reads as TGTGCCAGCAGTTCACAGGAAGGTGGTCAGCCCCAGCATTTT. Its translation: CASSSQEGGQPQHF. The chain uses TRBV6-5 and TRBJ1-5; the D gene is possibly TRBD1 (5 bases). Germline CDR1 and CDR2: MNHEY and SVGAGI. The CDR3 runs to 14 residues. Between the trimmed V and J ends, which lost 4 bases and 6 bases, there was a span of 13 bases.

This clonotype was detected many times. The chain couples TRBV7-2 to TRBJ2-3; D possibly corresponds to TRBD2 (6 bases). This CDR3 has 16 amino acids. Trimming stripped 4 bases from V and 2 bases from J, with 16 bases between. Germline loops: CDR1 SGHTA, CDR2 FQGNSA. CDR3 sequence reads: CASSSLGGLSTDTQYF. CDR3 nucleotide sequence: TGTGCCAGCAGCTCCCTGGGGGGTTTATCCACAGATACGCAGTATTTT.

This clonotype was recorded a few times. The rearrangement joins TRBV29-1 to TRBJ1-2; perhaps TRBD1 as D (5 bases). Germline V gene data show CDR1 as SQVTM and CDR2 as ANQGSEA. This CDR3 is built from 11 residues. V dropped 4 bases and J dropped 4 bases, with 7 bases sitting between them. CDR3 bases: TGCAGCGTTGCCGACAGCTATGGCTACACCTTC. This encodes CSVADSYGYTF.

This rearrangement joins TRBV6-5 to TRBJ1-2; 8 bases map to TRBD1. The germline V gene has CDR1 MNHEY and CDR2 SVGAGI. After removal of 2 bases from V and 4 bases from J, the junction contained 9 bases not matched to a gene. CDR3 size: 16 residues. The CDR3 nucleotides read TGTGCCAGCAGTTACGCCCTAGGGACAGGCGGCTATGGCTACACCTTC. Its translation: CASSYALGTGGYGYTF.

The chain employs TRBV12-3 or TRBV12-4 and TRBJ2-2, with a tentative D call TRBD2 (6 bases). The CDR3 runs to 15 residues. Trimming took 7 bases from V and 7 from J, leaving 19 bases between them. This chain's CDR3 is CASTPKGGAGGELFF. The CDR3 bases are TGTGCCAGCACCCCTAAGGGCGGGGCTGGCGGGGAGCTGTTTTTT.

This clonotype has a count of ten or more. The gene calls are TRBV27 and TRBJ2-1, with unresolved D. V shed 2 bases and J shed 0 bases, with 8 bases lying between them. Germline V gene sequence: CDR1 MNHEY, CDR2 SMNVEV (reference sequence). The CDR3 loop spans 15 amino acids. The CDR3 DNA reads TGTGCCAGCAGTTTAGGCGCGGTCTCCTACAATGAGCAGTTCTTC. The encoded protein is CASSLGAVSYNEQFF.

At least ten counts were recorded for this clonotype. J is TRBJ2-7 and V is TRBV20-1; 14 bases agree with TRBD2. This CDR3 comprises 14 residues. The germline CDR1 and CDR2 sequences are DFQATT and SNEGSKA (reference sequence). With V trimmed by 4 bases and J by 2 bases, 1 base remained unmatched. The CDR3 here is CSATGLAGAYEQYF. The CDR3 DNA follows: TGCAGTGCTACGGGACTAGCGGGAGCCTACGAGCAGTACTTC.

This clonotype was detected many times. The chain employs TRBV4-3 and TRBJ2-3; 11 bases are shared with TRBD2. J lost 4 bases, V lost 1 base, and 7 bases had no gene match. Germline V lookup: CDR1 LGHNA, CDR2 YSLEER. CDR3 length: 17 residues. For the CDR3, the DNA is TGCGCCAGCAGCCAAGGGGTGACTAGCGGGAAGGCAGATACGCAGTATTTT. Protein: CASSQGVTSGKADTQYF.

The table lists this clonotype with many counts. The J gene is TRBJ1-1, the V gene TRBV4-3, with 7 bases identical to TRBD1. This CDR3 is built from 17 residues. After removal of 0 bases from V and 1 base from J, the junction contained 8 bases not matched to a gene. Looked up from germline, CDR1 is LGHNA and CDR2 is YSLEER. The DNA for the CDR3 is TGCGCCAGCAGCCAAGATGCGTACAGGGGTGGGAACACTGAAGCTTTCTTT. Its translation is CASSQDAYRGGNTEAFF.

This clonotype was seen more than once but under ten times. V gene TRBV18 combines with J gene TRBJ2-3; TRBD2 is a possible D gene (7 bases). The CDR3 has 16 amino acids. V lost 0 bases and J lost 9, with 19 bases in between. Per germline, CDR1 KGHSH and CDR2 LQKENI. CDR3 in DNA: TGTGCCAGCTCACCACCCCTCGCGAGGGGGGAGGGAACGCAGTATTTT. Protein: CASSPPLARGEGTQYF.

This clonotype was observed many times. The chain couples TRBV4-3 to TRBJ2-3; D perhaps matches TRBD2 (6 bases). With 4 bases removed from V and 2 bases from J, the gap between germline ends came to 10 bases. The CDR3 is 14 residues long. Germline CDR1 and CDR2: LGHNA and YSLEER. CDR3 amino acids: CASSRGGPTDTQYF. The CDR3 DNA sequence: TGCGCCAGCAGCCGTGGAGGGCCCACAGATACGCAGTATTTT.

This clonotype was seen many times. V and J are TRBV27 and TRBJ1-2, with D uncertain. The V gene lost 0 bases and the J gene lost 4 bases, with 9 bases spanning the gap. The CDR3 extends over 14 amino acids. Germline CDR1 and CDR2: MNHEY and SMNVEV (reference sequence). The CDR3: CASSLSGRGYGYTF. The CDR3 coding sequence is TGTGCCAGCAGTTTATCTGGACGCGGCTATGGCTACACCTTC.